These 11 T cell receptor beta chains share one sample of origin, sequenced in a study of shared clonotypes between healthy human individuals. Method: immunoSEQ multiplex PCR; TCRdb's copy keeps in-frame clones and lacks some. The sample lists hundreds of thousands of clones, roughly 98% occurring once. Selected positively for CCR7 and CD45RO-negative, naive CD8 cells excluded terminally differentiated effector memory CD45RA+ cells. Sequencing used naive CD8+ T cells sorted from blood. Receptor source: a man aged 30 to 45 in good health.

The chain employs TRBV12-5 and TRBJ2-5; no firm D call. The CDR3 extends over 14 amino acids. Between the trimmed V and J ends, which lost 0 bases and 5 bases, there was a span of 10 bases. Germline V gene data show CDR1 as LGHNT and CDR2 as FRNRAP. This chain's CDR3 is CASGLVGHLETQYF. CDR3 DNA sequence: TGTGCTAGTGGTTTGGTCGGCCATTTGGAGACCCAGTACTTC.

In this sample, this clone turned up once. The chain links TRBV7-9 to TRBJ1-3; D remains unclear. V lost 5 bases and J 0 bases, leaving 11 bases between the germline ends. In germline, CDR1 is SEHNR, CDR2 FQNEAQ (reference sequence). The CDR3 consists of 15 residues. The CDR3: CASSADRHSGNTIYF. The CDR3 DNA follows: TGTGCCAGCAGCGCCGATAGGCACTCTGGAAACACCATATATTTT.

As regards this clone: Germline and junction disagree at one end, which may indicate a read error. V and J are TRBV29-1 and TRBJ1-2; D ambiguous. Per germline, CDR1 SQVTM and CDR2 ANQGSEA. This CDR3 has 11 residues. CDR3 sequence reads: CSVEGREGYTF. DNA of the CDR3: TGCAGCGTCGAAGGGAGGGAAGGCTACACCTTC.

The chain links TRBV10-3 to TRBJ2-1, with TRBD2 identical over 9 bases. The CDR3 extends over 16 amino acids. The germline CDR1 and CDR2 sequences are ENHRY and SYGVKD. With 7 bases clipped from V and 5 bases from J, the junction kept 12 bases outside the gene matches. The CDR3, as DNA: TGTGCCATCATGAGTACCTTGGCGGGAGGGGACAATGAGCAGTTCTTC. Its translation: CAIMSTLAGGDNEQFF.

This chain joins TRBV7-8 and TRBJ2-7, with TRBD2 identical over 9 bases. The CDR3 contains 15 residues. Germline V gives CDR1 SGHVS, CDR2 FQNEAQ. Unmatched junction bases numbered 3, after V lost 1 base and J lost 2 bases. Here the CDR3 reads CASSLEPSGAYEQYF. The CDR3 DNA sequence: TGTGCCAGCAGCTTAGAACCTAGCGGGGCCTACGAGCAGTACTTC.

This sequence joins TRBV29-1 and TRBJ2-1; TRBD1 aligns across 8 bases. Per germline, CDR1 SQVTM and CDR2 ANQGSEA. This CDR3 region has 13 residues. The V gene end was trimmed by 7 bases and the J gene end by 4 bases; junction bases not matched to a gene: 6. Written as DNA, the CDR3 is TGCAGCGCTGGACAGGGAAGGTACAATGAGCAGTTCTTC. It translates to CSAGQGRYNEQFF.

The chain has TRBV27 and TRBJ2-7, with 10 bases lining up with TRBD1. The CDR3 sequence is 14 residues long. Germline V gives CDR1 MNHEY, CDR2 SMNVEV (reference sequence). V dropped 5 bases and J dropped 3; count of bases not matched to a gene: 4. Here the CDR3 reads CASSLDRGHYEQYF. The CDR3 DNA is TGTGCCAGCAGTCTAGACAGGGGGCACTACGAGCAGTACTTC.

This clone was picked up one time. V is TRBV5-6 and J is TRBJ1-2; possible D gene TRBD1, 5 bases. In germline, CDR1 is SGHDT, CDR2 YYEEEE. Trimming stripped 4 bases from V and 4 bases from J, with 14 bases between. The CDR3 loop spans 14 amino acids. CDR3 loop: CASSARDSFYGYTF. In nucleotides, the CDR3 is TGTGCCAGCAGCGCTCGGGACTCCTTCTATGGCTACACCTTC.

This chain connects TRBV4-1 to TRBJ1-5, with TRBD1 matching 7 bases. This CDR3 has 17 amino acids. Losses at the gene ends were 1 base for V and 6 bases for J; bases not matched to a gene: 12. The germline gives CDR1 MGHRA, CDR2 YSYEKL. The CDR3 loop reads CASSQGPSAGGTQPQHF. As DNA, the CDR3 is TGCGCCAGCAGCCAAGGGCCTTCGGCAGGGGGGACTCAGCCCCAGCATTTT.

This chain connects TRBV7-9 to TRBJ2-1; 9 bases fit TRBD2. Germline-derived CDR1 and CDR2 are SEHNR and FQNEAQ (reference sequence). The J segment lost 8 bases and the V segment lost 2 bases, leaving 13 bases of the junction unmatched. The CDR3 is made up of 17 amino acids. The CDR3 DNA sequence: TGTGCCAGCAGCTTAATTTCGGGCGGGAGGGCCTCGTATGAGCAGTTCTTC. Its protein product is CASSLISGGRASYEQFF.

The count of this clone is one. The genes are TRBV30 and TRBJ1-1, with D hard to call. The CDR3 loop spans 12 amino acids. V lost 5 bases and J lost 4, with 11 bases in between. CDR1 GTSNPN and CDR2 SVGIG come from the germline V gene (reference sequence). CDR3 sequence reads: CAWDPMFTEAFF. CDR3 bases: TGTGCCTGGGACCCCATGTTCACTGAAGCTTTCTTT.